Below are 7 T cell receptor beta chains sequenced from a single sample in a study of blood T cell repertoires in COVID-19. Clones were read by immunoSEQ multiplex PCR, and TCRdb kept only the in-frame ones, dropping some. The sample has about 170,000 clones; around 84% are singletons. Sequenced input: peripheral blood. Receptor source: a man aged 45-65 years with active or convalescent COVID-19.

The chain is built from TRBV30 and TRBJ1-4, with D hard to call. V lost 6 bases and J 7 bases, leaving 15 bases between the germline ends. The V gene's germline CDR1 is GTSNPN and CDR2 SVGIG (reference sequence). The CDR3 runs 13 residues. CDR3 nucleotide sequence: TGTGCCTGCACTCCCGGCGGTCGTGAAAAACTGTTTTTT. As protein: CACTPGGREKLFF.

The chain combines TRBV10-3 with TRBJ2-2, with D possibly matching TRBD2 (5 bases). The germline CDR1 and CDR2 sequences are ENHRY and SYGVKD. The CDR3 consists of 14 residues. Trimming left V 7 bases short and J 3 bases short, with 12 bases between. The CDR3 DNA reads as TGTGCCATCAATTGGCCGCGGGACACCGGGGAGCTGTTTTTT. Translated, it gives CAINWPRDTGELFF.

The chain joins TRBV11-2 to TRBJ2-2; D is undetermined. The CDR3 spans 11 residues. V lost 10 bases and J 4 bases, leaving 7 bases between the germline ends. Germline V lookup: CDR1 SGHAT, CDR2 FQNNGV. CDR3 region: CANTPTGELFF. The CDR3 DNA is TGTGCCAACACCCCCACCGGGGAGCTGTTTTTT.

The CDR3, as DNA: TGTGCCAGCAGCGGTTTTGGGGGAGGCACTGAAGCTTTCTTT. It translates to CASSGFGGGTEAFF. The chain couples TRBV7-9 to TRBJ1-1, with D tentatively TRBD1 (5 bases). The CDR3 spans 14 residues. The germline CDR1 and CDR2 sequences are SEHNR and FQNEAQ (reference sequence). The V gene lost 5 bases and the J gene lost 4 bases, with 14 bases spanning the gap.

This chain links TRBV27 with TRBJ1-2, with D tentatively TRBD1 (5 bases). This CDR3 comprises 16 residues. Germline V lookup: CDR1 MNHEY, CDR2 SMNVEV (reference sequence). Trimming left V 2 bases short and J 2 bases short, with 15 bases between. The CDR3 loop reads CASSLTGGVTNYGYTF. For the CDR3, the DNA is TGTGCCAGCAGTTTAACCGGGGGGGTTACGAACTATGGCTACACCTTC.

The chain links TRBV18 to TRBJ1-1; 7 bases fit TRBD1. CDR3 length: 16 amino acids. The V gene's germline CDR1 is KGHSH and CDR2 LQKENI. V lost 2 bases, J lost 5 bases, and 11 bases stayed unmatched. CDR3 sequence (DNA): TGTGCCAGCTCACCAAGGAAGGCAGGGGGATTGACTGAAGCTTTCTTT. This sequence encodes CASSPRKAGGLTEAFF.

This clone appeared a single time. The chain employs TRBV21-1 and TRBJ1-2. TRBV21-1 represents a pseudogene. The CDR3 covers 15 residues. The DNA for the CDR3 is TGTGCCAGCAGCAAGACTCCTCCAACTGGCTATGGCTACACCTTC. Encoded protein: CASSKTPPTGYGYTF.